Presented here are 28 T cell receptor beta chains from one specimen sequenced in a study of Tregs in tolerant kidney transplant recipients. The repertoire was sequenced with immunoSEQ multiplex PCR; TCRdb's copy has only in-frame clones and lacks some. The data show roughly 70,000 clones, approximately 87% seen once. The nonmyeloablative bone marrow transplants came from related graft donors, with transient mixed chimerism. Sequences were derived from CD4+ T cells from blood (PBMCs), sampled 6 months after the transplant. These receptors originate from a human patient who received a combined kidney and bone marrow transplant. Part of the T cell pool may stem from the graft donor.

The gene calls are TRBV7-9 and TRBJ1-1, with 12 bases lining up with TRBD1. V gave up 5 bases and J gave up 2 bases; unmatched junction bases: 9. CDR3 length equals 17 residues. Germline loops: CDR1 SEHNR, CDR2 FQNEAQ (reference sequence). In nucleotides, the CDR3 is TGTGCCAGCAGCATAACCCCGGGACAGGGGGCCAACACTGAAGCTTTCTTT. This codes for CASSITPGQGANTEAFF.

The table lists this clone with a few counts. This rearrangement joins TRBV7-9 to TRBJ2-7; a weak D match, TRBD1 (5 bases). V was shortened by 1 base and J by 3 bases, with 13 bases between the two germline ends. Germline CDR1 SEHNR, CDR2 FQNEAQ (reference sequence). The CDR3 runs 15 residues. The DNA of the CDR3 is TGTGCCAGCAGCTTAGATGTCACAGGTGACTACGAGCAGTACTTC. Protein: CASSLDVTGDYEQYF.

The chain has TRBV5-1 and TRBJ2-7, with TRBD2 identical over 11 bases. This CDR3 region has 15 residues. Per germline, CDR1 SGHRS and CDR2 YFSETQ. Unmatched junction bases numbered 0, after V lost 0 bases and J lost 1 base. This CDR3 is CASSLGLAGSYEQYF. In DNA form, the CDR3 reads TGCGCCAGCAGCTTGGGACTAGCGGGGTCCTACGAGCAGTACTTC.

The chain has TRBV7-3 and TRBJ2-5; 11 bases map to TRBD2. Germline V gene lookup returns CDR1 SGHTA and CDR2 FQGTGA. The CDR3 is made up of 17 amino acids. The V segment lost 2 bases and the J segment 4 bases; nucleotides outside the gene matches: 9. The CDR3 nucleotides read TGTGCCAGCAGCTTAGAGGGGACTAGCGGTTTCGGAGAGACCCAGTACTTC. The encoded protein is CASSLEGTSGFGETQYF. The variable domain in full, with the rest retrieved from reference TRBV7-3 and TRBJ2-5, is GAGVSQTPSNKVTEKGKYVELRCDPISGHTALYWYRQSLGQGPEFLIYFQGTGAADDSGLPNDRFFAVRPEGSVSTLKIQRTERGDSAVYLCASSLEGTSGFGETQYFGPGTRLLVL.

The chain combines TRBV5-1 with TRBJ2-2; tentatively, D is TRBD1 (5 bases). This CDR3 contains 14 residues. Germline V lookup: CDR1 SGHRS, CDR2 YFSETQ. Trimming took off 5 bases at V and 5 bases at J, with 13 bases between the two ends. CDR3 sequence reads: CASRIPGRTGELFF. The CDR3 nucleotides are TGCGCCAGCAGGATACCAGGGCGGACCGGGGAGCTGTTTTTT.

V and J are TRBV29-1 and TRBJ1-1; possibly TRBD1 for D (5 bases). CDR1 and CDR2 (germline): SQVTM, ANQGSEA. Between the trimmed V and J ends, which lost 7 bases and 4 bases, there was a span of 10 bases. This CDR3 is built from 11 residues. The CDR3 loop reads CSGHRGTEAFF. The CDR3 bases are TGCAGCGGGCATAGGGGCACTGAAGCTTTCTTT.

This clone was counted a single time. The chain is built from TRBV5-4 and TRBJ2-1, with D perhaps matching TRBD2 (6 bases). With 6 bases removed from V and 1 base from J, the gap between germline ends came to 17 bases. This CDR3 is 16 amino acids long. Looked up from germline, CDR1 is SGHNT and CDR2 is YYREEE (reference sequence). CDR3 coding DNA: TGTGCCAGCACCCGCTCTGGGACTGGATCCTACAATGAGCAGTTCTTC. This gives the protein CASTRSGTGSYNEQFF.

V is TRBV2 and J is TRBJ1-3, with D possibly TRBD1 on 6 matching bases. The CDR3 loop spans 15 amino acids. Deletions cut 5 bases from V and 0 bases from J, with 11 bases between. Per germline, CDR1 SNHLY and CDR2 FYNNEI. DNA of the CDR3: TGTGCCAGCAGTCGAACAGGGAACTCTGGAAACACCATATATTTT. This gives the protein CASSRTGNSGNTIYF.

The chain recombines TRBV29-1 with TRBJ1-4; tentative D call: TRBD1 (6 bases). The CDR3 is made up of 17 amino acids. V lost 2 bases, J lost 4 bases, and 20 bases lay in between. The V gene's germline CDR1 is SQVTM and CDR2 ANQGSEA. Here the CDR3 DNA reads TGCAGCGTTGAATCACCTGAAGGGGACACCCTTAATGAAAAACTGTTTTTT. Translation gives CSVESPEGDTLNEKLFF.

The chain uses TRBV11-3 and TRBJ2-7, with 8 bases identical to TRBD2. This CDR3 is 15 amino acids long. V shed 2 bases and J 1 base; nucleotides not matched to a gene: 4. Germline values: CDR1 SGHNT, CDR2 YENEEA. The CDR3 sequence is CASSLSGRRSYEQYF. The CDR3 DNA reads TGTGCCAGCAGCTTAAGCGGGAGAAGGTCCTACGAGCAGTACTTC.

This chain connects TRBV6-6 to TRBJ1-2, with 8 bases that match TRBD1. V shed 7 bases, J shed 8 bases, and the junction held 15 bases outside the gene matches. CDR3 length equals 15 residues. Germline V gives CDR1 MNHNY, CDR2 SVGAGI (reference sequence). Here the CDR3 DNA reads TGTGCCAGCACCAGTTTGGACAGGGCGGATTTGGGCTACACCTTC. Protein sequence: CASTSLDRADLGYTF.

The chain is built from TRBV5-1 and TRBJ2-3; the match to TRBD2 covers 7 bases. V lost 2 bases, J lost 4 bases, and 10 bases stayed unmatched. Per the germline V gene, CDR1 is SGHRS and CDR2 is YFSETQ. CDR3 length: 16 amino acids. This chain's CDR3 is CASSFSGAGEADTQYF. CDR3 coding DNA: TGCGCCAGCAGCTTCTCTGGGGCGGGAGAGGCAGATACGCAGTATTTT. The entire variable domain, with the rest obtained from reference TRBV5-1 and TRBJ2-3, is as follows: KAGVTQTPRYLIKTRGQQVTLSCSPISGHRSVSWYQQTPGQGLQFLFEYFSETQRNKGNFPGRFSGRQFSNSRSEMNVSTLELGDSALYLCASSFSGAGEADTQYFGPGTRLTVL.

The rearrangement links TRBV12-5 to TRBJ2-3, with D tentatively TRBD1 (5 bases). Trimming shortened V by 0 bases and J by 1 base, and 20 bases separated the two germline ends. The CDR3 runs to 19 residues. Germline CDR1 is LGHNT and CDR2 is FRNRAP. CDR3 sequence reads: CASGLVRQPPQAGTDTQYF. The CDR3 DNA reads TGTGCTAGTGGTTTGGTTCGCCAACCCCCACAGGCTGGCACAGATACGCAGTATTTT.

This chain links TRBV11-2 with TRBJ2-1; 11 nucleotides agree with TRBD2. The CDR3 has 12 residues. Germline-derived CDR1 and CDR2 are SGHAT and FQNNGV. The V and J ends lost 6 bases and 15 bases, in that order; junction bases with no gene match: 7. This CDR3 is CASSLAGGPLFF. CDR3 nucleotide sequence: TGTGCCAGCAGTCTAGCGGGGGGTCCTCTGTTCTTC.

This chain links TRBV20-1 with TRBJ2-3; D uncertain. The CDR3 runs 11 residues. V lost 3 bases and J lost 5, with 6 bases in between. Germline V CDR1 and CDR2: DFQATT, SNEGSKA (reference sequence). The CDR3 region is CSARARDTQYF. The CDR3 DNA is TGCAGTGCTAGGGCCCGAGATACGCAGTATTTT.

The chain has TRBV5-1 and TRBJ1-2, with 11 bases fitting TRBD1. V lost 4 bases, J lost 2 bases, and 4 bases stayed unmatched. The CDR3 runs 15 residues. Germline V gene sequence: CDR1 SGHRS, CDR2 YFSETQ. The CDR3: CASSIRTGGNYGYTF. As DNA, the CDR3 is TGCGCCAGCAGCATTCGGACAGGGGGCAACTATGGCTACACCTTC.

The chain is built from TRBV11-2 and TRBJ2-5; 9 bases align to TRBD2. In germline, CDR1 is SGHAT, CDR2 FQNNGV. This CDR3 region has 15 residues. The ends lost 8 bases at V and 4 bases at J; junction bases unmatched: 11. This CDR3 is CASQKGRGGGETQYF. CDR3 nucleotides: TGTGCCAGCCAAAAGGGGCGGGGGGGCGGAGAGACCCAGTACTTC. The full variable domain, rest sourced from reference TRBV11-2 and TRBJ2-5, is EAGVAQSPRYKIIEKRQSVAFWCNPISGHATLYWYQQILGQGPKLLIQFQNNGVVDDSQLPKDRFSAERLKGVDSTLKIQPAKLEDSAVYLCASQKGRGGGETQYFGPGTRLLVL.

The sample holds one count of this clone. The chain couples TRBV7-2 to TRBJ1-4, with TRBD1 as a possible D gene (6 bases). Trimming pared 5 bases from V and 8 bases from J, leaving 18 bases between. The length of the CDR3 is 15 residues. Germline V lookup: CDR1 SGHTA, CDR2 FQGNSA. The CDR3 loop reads CASSPQQGTGEKLFF. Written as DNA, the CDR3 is TGTGCCAGCAGCCCCCAACAGGGAACTGGGGAAAAACTGTTTTTT.

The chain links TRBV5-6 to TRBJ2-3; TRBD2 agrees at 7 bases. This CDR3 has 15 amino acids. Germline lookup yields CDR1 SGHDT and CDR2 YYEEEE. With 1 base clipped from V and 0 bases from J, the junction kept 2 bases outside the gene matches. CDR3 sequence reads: CASSLRSGSTDTQYF. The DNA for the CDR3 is TGTGCCAGCAGCTTGCGTAGCGGGAGCACAGATACGCAGTATTTT. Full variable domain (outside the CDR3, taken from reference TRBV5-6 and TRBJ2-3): DAGVTQSPTHLIKTRGQQVTLRCSPKSGHDTVSWYQQALGQGPQFIFQYYEEEERQRGNFPDRFSGHQFPNYSSELNVNALLLGDSALYLCASSLRSGSTDTQYFGPGTRLTVL.

The CDR3 coding sequence is TGTGCCATCACCGGGGGACTAGCCGGAACAGATACGCAGTATTTT. This encodes CAITGGLAGTDTQYF. The chain joins TRBV10-3 to TRBJ2-3; TRBD2 agrees at 9 bases. V shed 7 bases, J shed 3 bases, and the junction held 8 bases outside the gene matches. The CDR3 sequence is 15 residues long. Germline lookup yields CDR1 ENHRY and CDR2 SYGVKD.

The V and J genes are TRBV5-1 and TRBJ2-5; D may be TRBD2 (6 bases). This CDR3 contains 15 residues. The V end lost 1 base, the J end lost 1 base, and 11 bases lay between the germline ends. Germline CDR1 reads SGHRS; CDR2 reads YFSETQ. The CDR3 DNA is TGCGCCAGCAGCTTGATGCCCGGGGGCCAAGAGACCCAGTACTTC. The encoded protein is CASSLMPGGQETQYF.

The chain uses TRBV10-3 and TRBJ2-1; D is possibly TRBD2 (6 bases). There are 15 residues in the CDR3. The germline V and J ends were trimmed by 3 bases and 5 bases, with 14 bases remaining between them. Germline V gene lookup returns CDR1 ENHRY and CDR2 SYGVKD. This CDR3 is CAISDLRELNNEQFF. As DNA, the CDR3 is TGTGCCATCAGTGACCTTCGGGAGCTAAACAATGAGCAGTTCTTC.

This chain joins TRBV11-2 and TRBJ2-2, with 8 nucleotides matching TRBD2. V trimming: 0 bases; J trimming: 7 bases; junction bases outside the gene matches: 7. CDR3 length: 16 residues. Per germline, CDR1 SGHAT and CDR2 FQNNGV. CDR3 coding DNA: TGTGCCAGCAGCTTAGATAGGACTAGCATCATCGGGGAGCTGTTTTTT. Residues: CASSLDRTSIIGELFF.

CDR3 residues: CASSLVAGGHNEQFF. CDR3 DNA sequence: TGTGCCAGCAGCTTAGTAGCAGGGGGCCACAATGAGCAGTTCTTC. The chain joins TRBV7-6 to TRBJ2-1, with 8 bases identical to TRBD1. Trimming cost V 1 base and J 5 bases; bases outside gene matches: 4. Germline V gives CDR1 SGHVS, CDR2 FNYEAQ. The CDR3 length is 15 residues.

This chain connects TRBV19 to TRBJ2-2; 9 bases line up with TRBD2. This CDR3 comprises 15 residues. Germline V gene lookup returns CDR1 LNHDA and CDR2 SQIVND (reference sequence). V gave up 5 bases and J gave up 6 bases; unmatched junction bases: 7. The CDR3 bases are TGTGCCAGTAGTCCTAGCGGGGCTGGCGCCGGGGAGCTGTTTTTT. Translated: CASSPSGAGAGELFF.

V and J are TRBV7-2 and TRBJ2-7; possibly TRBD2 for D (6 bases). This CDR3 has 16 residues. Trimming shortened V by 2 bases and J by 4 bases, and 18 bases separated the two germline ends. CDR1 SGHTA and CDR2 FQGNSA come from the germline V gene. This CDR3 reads CASSLRGGIGGYEQYF. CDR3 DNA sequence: TGTGCCAGCAGCTTAAGGGGCGGGATTGGAGGGTACGAGCAGTACTTC.

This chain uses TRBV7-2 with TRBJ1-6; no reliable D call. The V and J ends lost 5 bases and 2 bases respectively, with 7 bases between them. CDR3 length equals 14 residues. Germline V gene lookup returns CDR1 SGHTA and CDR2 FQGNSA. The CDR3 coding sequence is TGTGCCAGCAGCCGGGAAGCCTATAATTCACCCCTCCACTTT. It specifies CASSREAYNSPLHF.

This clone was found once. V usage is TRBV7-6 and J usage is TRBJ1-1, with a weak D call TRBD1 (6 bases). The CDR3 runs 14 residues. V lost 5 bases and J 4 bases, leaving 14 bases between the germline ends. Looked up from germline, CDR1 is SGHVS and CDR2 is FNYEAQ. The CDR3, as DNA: TGTGCCAGCAGCCCTCCAGGACAGACCACTGAAGCTTTCTTT. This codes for CASSPPGQTTEAFF.